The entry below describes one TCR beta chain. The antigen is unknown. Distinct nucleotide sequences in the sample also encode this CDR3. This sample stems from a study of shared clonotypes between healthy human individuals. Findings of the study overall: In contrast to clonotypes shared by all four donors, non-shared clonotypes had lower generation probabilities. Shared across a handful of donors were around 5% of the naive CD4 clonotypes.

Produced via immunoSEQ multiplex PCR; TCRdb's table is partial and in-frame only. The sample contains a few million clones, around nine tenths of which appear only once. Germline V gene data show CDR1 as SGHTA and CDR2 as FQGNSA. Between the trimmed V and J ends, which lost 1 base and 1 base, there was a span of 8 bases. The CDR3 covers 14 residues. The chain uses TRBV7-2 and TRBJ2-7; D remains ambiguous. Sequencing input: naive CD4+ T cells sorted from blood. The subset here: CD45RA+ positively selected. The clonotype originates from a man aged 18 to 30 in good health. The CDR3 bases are TGTGCCAGCAGCTTAGGTCGGGCGTCCTACGAGCAGTACTTC. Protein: CASSLGRASYEQYF.